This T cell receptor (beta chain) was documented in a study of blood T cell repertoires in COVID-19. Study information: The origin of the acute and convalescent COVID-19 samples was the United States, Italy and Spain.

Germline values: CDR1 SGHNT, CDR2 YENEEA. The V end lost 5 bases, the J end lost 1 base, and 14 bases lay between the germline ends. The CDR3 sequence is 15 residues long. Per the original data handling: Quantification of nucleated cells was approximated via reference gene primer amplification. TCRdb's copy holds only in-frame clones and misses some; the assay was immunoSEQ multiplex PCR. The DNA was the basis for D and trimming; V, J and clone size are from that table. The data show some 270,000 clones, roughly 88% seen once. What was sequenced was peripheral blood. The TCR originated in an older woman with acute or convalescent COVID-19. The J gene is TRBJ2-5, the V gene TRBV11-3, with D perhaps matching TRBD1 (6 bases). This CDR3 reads CASSQTGMRQETQYF. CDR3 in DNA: TGTGCCAGCAGCCAGACAGGCATGCGCCAAGAGACCCAGTACTTC. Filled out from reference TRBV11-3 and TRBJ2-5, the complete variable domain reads EAGVVQSPRYKIIEKKQPVAFWCNPISGHNTLYWYLQNLGQGPELLIRYENEEAVDDSQLPKDRFSAERLKGVDSTLKIQPAELGDSAVYLCASSQTGMRQETQYFGPGTRLLVL.